The rows below give T cell receptor beta chains drawn from one sample of a study of patients and donors after allogeneic stem cell transplantation. TCRdb ran MiXCR on the RT-PCR reads and lists one entry per CDR3 protein. The repertoire consists of hundreds of thousands of distinct CDR3 sequences, with 13% to 15% occurring once and the leading ten covering around a tenth. Sequenced: blood, either unsorted or a sorted T cell fraction (not recorded which). All receptors come from a human donor who was either an allogeneic HSCT recipient or a stem cell or donor lymphocyte infusion donor (not recorded which). It is not recorded whose cells these are; they may come from a transplant donor. The CDR3 runs from the conserved cysteine through the conserved F or W. The D gene is left open where the match is weak. Where a row states a size, it is once, few, many or the class of an expanded clone; other rows omit it.

clone size	V gene	D gene	J gene	CDR3 DNA	CDR3 protein
-	TRBV10-3	-	TRBJ2-7	TGTGCCATCAGTGTGGCTAGTCGGACAGAAGCAAAGCAGTACTTC	CAISVASRTEAKQYF
few	TRBV6-1	-	TRBJ2-5	TGTGCCAGCAGACTCGACAGGTCAGGGACCCAGTACTTC	CASRLDRSGTQYF
many	TRBV6-1	-	TRBJ1-6	TGTGCCAGCAGTCCGGGACAAGGGGCGGCTAATTCACCCCTCCACTTT	CASSPGQGAANSPLHF
few	TRBV9	TRBD1	TRBJ1-6	TGTGCCAGCAGCGCCGCTCCGAACAGGGGTTCAAATTCACCCCTCCACTTT	CASSAAPNRGSNSPLHF
-	TRBV19	-	TRBJ1-1	TGTGCCAGCATACCGGGCGGCGACACTGAAGCTTTCTTT	CASIPGGDTEAFF
few	TRBV20-1	-	TRBJ1-2	TGCAGTGTACAGGCAAGGACCTATGGCTACACCTTC	CSVQARTYGYTF
many	TRBV5-8	-	TRBJ2-7	TGTGCCAGCAGCTTTGGCAGGGGCGCCTATAGCGAGCAGTACTTC	CASSFGRGAYSEQYF
-	TRBV5-8	-	TRBJ1-4	TGTGCCAGCAGAAGGGAGGGGAATGAAAAACTGTTTTTT	CASRREGNEKLFF
many	TRBV29-1	TRBD1	TRBJ2-5	TGCAGCGTCCTCGGGACAGGGGGCCGTGAGACCCAGTACTTC	CSVLGTGGRETQYF
few	TRBV7-8	TRBD1	TRBJ2-3	TGTGCCAGCAGCTTCAGGGACAGAAATCCCACAGATACGCAGTATTTT	CASSFRDRNPTDTQYF
-	TRBV7-2	TRBD1	TRBJ2-2	TGTGCCAGCAGCCGGACAGGGGACACCGGGGAGCTGTTTTTT	CASSRTGDTGELFF
many	TRBV6-2/TRBV6-3	-	TRBJ2-7	TGTGCCAGCAGTTCCGTCTTCAAATACGAGCAGTACTTC	CASSSVFKYEQYF
few	TRBV20-1	TRBD1	TRBJ2-7	TGCAGTGCTCAGGACAGGGGGAAACCTACCTACGAGCAGTACTTC	CSAQDRGKPTYEQYF
few	TRBV2	TRBD1	TRBJ1-2	TGTGCCAGCAGTGTCCTCCGGGACAGGGGGTATGGCTACACCTTC	CASSVLRDRGYGYTF
-	TRBV6-1	-	TRBJ2-7	TGTGCCAGCAGAGACCACGTCGGGGCCGCCTACGAGCAGTACTTC	CASRDHVGAAYEQYF
many	TRBV10-3	-	TRBJ1-6	TGTGCCATCAGGGGCGGTGCCTCCTATAATTCACCCCTCCACTTT	CAIRGGASYNSPLHF
many	TRBV12-3/TRBV12-4	TRBD1	TRBJ2-7	TGTGCCAGCAGACTCCGCGGGGGGACAGGGGGCAACGAGCAGTACTTC	CASRLRGGTGGNEQYF
few	TRBV5-1	TRBD1	TRBJ1-5	TGCGCCAGCAGCTTGGTGTCTAGTGAAGGGGACAGGGGGAATCAGCCCCAGCATTTT	CASSLVSSEGDRGNQPQHF
-	TRBV7-9	TRBD1	TRBJ2-3	TGTGCCAGCAGCTTAGCGACAGGGCTTGGGGATACGCAGTATTTT	CASSLATGLGDTQYF
-	TRBV11-3	-	TRBJ1-1	TGTGCCAGCAGCTTCCGTGGAGGGATGAACACTGAAGCTTTCTTT	CASSFRGGMNTEAFF
many	TRBV6-2/TRBV6-3	-	TRBJ2-1	TGTGCCAGCACCGACCGGGGGGCGCGCAATGAGCAGTTCTTC	CASTDRGARNEQFF
many	TRBV5-1	-	TRBJ1-4	TGCGCCAGCAGCTTGGCAGGGCCTGGCGAAAAACTGTTTTTT	CASSLAGPGEKLFF
many	TRBV4-3	TRBD2	TRBJ2-1	TGCGCCAGCAGCCAAGATAATTCTGGGAGGGCCTACAATGAGCAGTTCTTC	CASSQDNSGRAYNEQFF
-	TRBV5-1	-	TRBJ2-7	TGCGCCAGCAGCTTGGATCAGCCTCCAGGGGAGCAGTACTTC	CASSLDQPPGEQYF
many	TRBV3-1	-	TRBJ2-3	TGTGCCAGCAGCCAACAGGTCGGGGGGCCTTGGACGCAGTATTTT	CASSQQVGGPWTQYF
few	TRBV9	TRBD1	TRBJ1-1	TGTGCCAGCACAAAACAGGGGGCGAGCACTGAAGCTTTCTTT	CASTKQGASTEAFF